This entry describes one TCR beta chain. Its cognate antigen is unknown. The data were obtained in a study of cytomegalovirus exposure and HLA in healthy donors. Study findings and constraints: High specificity and sensitivity for cytomegalovirus status were reported for the classifier. Researchers reported that three CMV-associated chains were confirmed in vitro as CMV antigen-specific. According to a later analysis, TCR clusters from the first cohort tended to co-occur in the 120 or so validation repertoires. Rarity held for most TCR sequences, but there were some public TCRs that occurred in many donors.

The CDR3 sequence is 16 residues long. CDR1 SNHLY and CDR2 FYNNEI come from the germline V gene. The V end lost 3 bases, the J end lost 2 bases, and 14 bases lay between the germline ends. Clones were read by immunoSEQ multiplex PCR, and TCRdb kept only the in-frame ones, dropping some. The sample has approximately 170,000 clones; 91% are singletons. The sample comprised PBMCs. This TCR was sampled from a woman younger than 35 in good health and CMV-seropositive. The V and J genes are TRBV2 and TRBJ1-5; D not certain. CDR3 protein: CASSEDTPGGNQPQHF. The DNA of the CDR3 is TGTGCCAGCAGTGAGGATACGCCCGGAGGCAATCAGCCCCAGCATTTT.